This T cell receptor (beta chain) emerged from a study of blood T cell repertoires in COVID-19. Study background: COVID-19 samples collected from the United States, Italy and Spain covered acute and convalescent phases. T cells, B-cell-depleted T cells, or PBMCs provided the cDNA or gDNA that served as material.

Each participant's cohort was designated according to participant-reported clinical history. Recovery among Cohort 3 donors was established by two negative PCRs, clearance, or symptom resolution. This clone was detected once. Sequencing was performed with immunoSEQ multiplex PCR; in TCRdb, only in-frame clones are kept and a portion is missing. The sample contains 350,000 to 400,000 clones, around 87% of which appear only once. Trimming cost V 1 base and J 4 bases, with 11 bases left between them. The CDR3 runs 15 residues. Germline V gene lookup returns CDR1 MNHNS and CDR2 SASEGT. The genes are TRBV6-1 and TRBJ1-5, with D unresolved. The sample was PBMCs or T cells enriched from blood (not recorded which). The receptor was isolated from a man between 18 and 29 years old who had recovered from COVID-19. CDR3 amino acids: CASSEGLRRNQPQHF. In DNA, the CDR3 is TGTGCCAGCAGTGAAGGGCTGCGGAGGAATCAGCCCCAGCATTTT.